These 10 T cell receptor beta chains were all obtained from the same sample, sequenced in a study of blood T cell repertoires in COVID-19. Clones were read by immunoSEQ multiplex PCR, and TCRdb kept only the in-frame ones, dropping some. The repertoire holds fewer than 300,000 clones, with around 89% as singletons. Sequencing was carried out using peripheral blood. These receptors all come from a man aged 25-45 years with acute or convalescent COVID-19.

This clone was seen a handful of times. The chain is built from TRBV11-2 and TRBJ1-5, with unresolved D. The germline CDR1 and CDR2 sequences are SGHAT and FQNNGV. The CDR3 consists of 14 residues. V was clipped by 2 bases and J by 1 base, with 6 bases between them. CDR3 DNA sequence: TGTGCCAGCAGCTTACCCGGGAGCAATCAGCCCCAGCATTTT. It specifies CASSLPGSNQPQHF. The full variable domain, its missing parts supplied by reference TRBV11-2 and TRBJ1-5, is EAGVAQSPRYKIIEKRQSVAFWCNPISGHATLYWYQQILGQGPKLLIQFQNNGVVDDSQLPKDRFSAERLKGVDSTLKIQPAKLEDSAVYLCASSLPGSNQPQHFGDGTRLSIL.

V and J are TRBV19 and TRBJ2-5; 12 nucleotides align to TRBD2. The junction had 3 bases not matched to a gene; V was cut back by 4 bases and J by 3 bases. The CDR3 runs 15 residues. Germline V gene lookup returns CDR1 LNHDA and CDR2 SQIVND (reference sequence). The CDR3 coding sequence is TGTGCCAGTAGTACCAGGACTAGCGGGAAAGAGACCCAGTACTTC. Translated: CASSTRTSGKETQYF.

The genes are TRBV29-1 and TRBJ1-1; 7 bases map to TRBD1. The CDR3 runs 13 residues. CDR1 and CDR2 (germline): SQVTM, ANQGSEA. V lost 6 bases, J lost 1 base, and 5 bases stayed unmatched. The CDR3, as DNA: TGCAGCGTAAGGACAGGATCGAACACTGAAGCTTTCTTT. Its translation: CSVRTGSNTEAFF.

In this sample, this clone turned up once. J is TRBJ2-7 and V is TRBV25-1; perhaps TRBD2 as D (6 bases). The V gene's germline CDR1 is MGHDK and CDR2 SYGVNS. Trimming stripped 4 bases from V and 0 bases from J, with 10 bases between. The CDR3 runs to 14 residues. CDR3 DNA sequence: TGTGCCAGCAGTGTTAGCGGAACCTCCTACGAGCAGTACTTC. As protein: CASSVSGTSYEQYF.

As concerns this clone: The identical CDR3 is also encoded by other nucleotide sequences in the sample. The chain combines TRBV9 with TRBJ1-6; D is ambiguous. The CDR3 totals 15 residues. V lost 0 bases and J lost 8, with 12 bases in between. Germline CDR1 and CDR2: SGDLS and YYNGEE. CDR3 in amino acids: CASSVAGPGDSPLHF. Written as DNA, the CDR3 is TGTGCCAGCAGCGTAGCGGGCCCCGGGGATTCACCCCTCCACTTT.

J is TRBJ1-6 and V is TRBV5-1; weak D call: TRBD1 (5 bases). This CDR3 has 16 amino acids. Germline V gene sequence: CDR1 SGHRS, CDR2 YFSETQ. Trimming took 8 bases from V and 0 from J, leaving 15 bases between them. CDR3 in amino acids: CASHVGGSSYNSPLHF. As DNA, the CDR3 is TGCGCCAGTCACGTCGGGGGTAGCTCCTATAATTCACCCCTCCACTTT.

The CDR3 here is CASSEEPGDIQYF. DNA of the CDR3: TGTGCCAGCAGCGAGGAACCGGGGGACATTCAGTACTTC. The chain combines TRBV9 with TRBJ2-4; maybe TRBD2 (6 bases). The CDR3 has 13 amino acids. V shed 3 bases and J shed 8 bases, with 12 bases lying between them. CDR1 is SGDLS and CDR2 is YYNGEE in the germline V gene.

The gene calls are TRBV5-1 and TRBJ2-3; 10 bases fit TRBD2. Germline values: CDR1 SGHRS, CDR2 YFSETQ. The trim removed 8 bases at V and 1 base at J, leaving 4 bases unmatched. This CDR3 is built from 14 residues. CDR3 in DNA: TGCGCCAGTAGCGGGAGGTACGGCACAGATACGCAGTATTTT. It translates to CASSGRYGTDTQYF.

The chain has TRBV12-3 or TRBV12-4 and TRBJ2-1; 8 bases agree with TRBD2. This CDR3 is 13 amino acids long. Losses at the gene ends were 3 bases for V and 12 bases for J; bases not matched to a gene: 7. CDR3 DNA sequence: TGTGCCAGCAGTTTCGGACTAGCAGGGACGCAGTTCTTC. Amino acid sequence: CASSFGLAGTQFF.

The chain uses TRBV9 and TRBJ1-5, with 8 bases aligning to TRBD1. Germline V lookup: CDR1 SGDLS, CDR2 YYNGEE. J lost 4 bases, V lost 3 bases, and 3 bases had no gene match. The CDR3 contains 14 residues. In DNA form, the CDR3 reads TGTGCCAGCAGCGCTACAGGGGGGAATCAGCCCCAGCATTTT. It yields the protein CASSATGGNQPQHF.